The source of this TCR beta chain is a study of neoadjuvant anti-PD-1 for oral cavity cancer. Whole-study context: Around day 43, patients without progression received a fourth nivolumab dose before surgery.

Regarding the study as a whole: Expansion of preexisting intratumoral clones was suggested to aid response.

TCRdb's copy holds only in-frame clones and misses some; the assay was immunoSEQ multiplex PCR. The sample has over 10,000 clones, approximately 63% seen once. As concerns this clone: Its specificity is unknown.

The sequence was collected from a person aged 35-80 years with oral cavity squamous cell carcinoma. The donor label of this sample is uncertain. The sample here was tumor tissue, taken before nivolumab (anti-PD-1) treatment.

The CDR3 reads CAISESEPRAFF. The CDR3 bases are TGTGCCATCAGTGAGTCGGAGCCGCGGGCTTTCTTT. J is TRBJ1-1 and V is TRBV10-3; D unclear. V was clipped by 0 bases and J by 11 bases, with 10 bases between them. CDR1 is ENHRY, CDR2 SYGVKD, per germline. The length of the CDR3 is 12 residues.